This T cell receptor (beta chain) comes out of a study of graft-versus-host responses after intestinal transplantation. The V gene's germline CDR1 is MDHEN and CDR2 SYDVKM. The V segment lost 1 base and the J segment 6 bases; nucleotides outside the gene matches: 4. The CDR3 contains 14 residues. Note on this clone: Its antigen remains unknown.

TCRdb's table, derived via immunoSEQ multiplex PCR, lists solely in-frame clones and lacks some. The sample has under 95,000 clones; about four fifths are singletons. This clonotype was obtained from a human donor who received an intestinal transplant. This chain connects TRBV28 to TRBJ2-7, with 9 bases fitting TRBD2. The sample was unstimulated CD4+ T cells sorted from spleen or lymph node cells, taken before intestinal transplant. The CDR3 nucleotides are TGTGCCAGCAGTTTATATGGCGGGGGGGGCGAGCAGTACTTC. Translation: CASSLYGGGGEQYF.